Presented here are 5 T cell receptor beta chains from one specimen sequenced in a study of blood T cell repertoires in COVID-19. Sequencing used immunoSEQ multiplex PCR; TCRdb keeps in-frame clones, though not all of them. Of 120,000 or so clones in the sample, 80% were seen once. The sequenced material came from peripheral blood. These receptors were taken from a human donor in a cohort sampled during active COVID-19.

V is TRBV18 and J is TRBJ1-1; D perhaps matches TRBD1 (6 bases). This CDR3 has 15 amino acids. Germline loops: CDR1 KGHSH, CDR2 LQKENI. Trimming left V 5 bases short and J 3 bases short, with 16 bases between. The CDR3 DNA reads TGTGCCAGCTCAACAAACACAGGGCTTCACACTGAAGCTTTCTTT. This codes for CASSTNTGLHTEAFF.

The chain couples TRBV6-2 or TRBV6-3 to TRBJ1-5; a weak D match, TRBD1 (5 bases). CDR1 and CDR2 (germline): MNHEY, SVGEGT. V was cut by 0 bases and J by 2 bases, with 11 bases left in between. This CDR3 spans 16 amino acids. CDR3 amino acids: CASSYSGGEGNQPQHF. In nucleotides, the CDR3 is TGTGCCAGCAGTTACTCGGGAGGGGAGGGCAATCAGCCCCAGCATTTT.

The chain employs TRBV7-2 and TRBJ2-4; the D is unclear. V shed 5 bases and J shed 6 bases, with 17 bases lying between them. The CDR3 runs to 15 residues. Looked up from germline, CDR1 is SGHTA and CDR2 is FQGNSA. The CDR3: CASSPSSRRLNIQYF. CDR3 in DNA: TGTGCCAGCAGCCCCTCAAGTCGCAGGTTAAACATTCAGTACTTC.

Turning to this clone: The identical CDR3 is also encoded by other nucleotide sequences in the sample. The chain couples TRBV18 to TRBJ2-5, with 10 bases identical to TRBD1. This CDR3 contains 13 residues. Germline assignment: CDR1 KGHSH and CDR2 LQKENI. Trimming cost V 3 bases and J 5 bases; bases outside gene matches: 0. The CDR3 spells CASSPGQGETQYF. The CDR3 region has the DNA TGTGCCAGCTCACCGGGACAGGGGGAGACCCAGTACTTC. The complete variable domain, with remaining parts taken from reference TRBV18 and TRBJ2-5, reads NAGVMQNPRHLVRRRGQEARLRCSPMKGHSHVYWYRQLPEEGLKFMVYLQKENIIDESGMPKERFSAEFPKEGPSILRIQQVVRGDSAAYFCASSPGQGETQYFGPGTRLLVL.

The genes are TRBV30 and TRBJ1-2; 7 nucleotides match TRBD1. The germline V gene has CDR1 GTSNPN and CDR2 SVGIG (reference sequence). The CDR3 sequence is 16 residues long. The trim removed 3 bases at V and 2 bases at J, leaving 12 bases unmatched. The CDR3 loop is CAWSRGQSSLNYGYTF. DNA of the CDR3: TGTGCCTGGAGCAGGGGACAGTCATCGCTCAACTATGGCTACACCTTC.